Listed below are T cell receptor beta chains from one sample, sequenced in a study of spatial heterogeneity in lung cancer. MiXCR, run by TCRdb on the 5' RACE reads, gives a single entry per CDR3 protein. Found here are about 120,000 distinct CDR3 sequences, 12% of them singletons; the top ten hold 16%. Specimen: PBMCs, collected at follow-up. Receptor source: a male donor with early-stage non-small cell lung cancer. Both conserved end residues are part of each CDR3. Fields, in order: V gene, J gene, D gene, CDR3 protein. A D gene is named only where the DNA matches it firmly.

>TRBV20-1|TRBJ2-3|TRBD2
CSARGTSSGTDTQYF
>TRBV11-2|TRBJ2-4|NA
CASSSMRTKNIQYF
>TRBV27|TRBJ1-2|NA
CASSFWGRRPRGYTF
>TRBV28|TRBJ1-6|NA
CASSLNLVNSPLHF
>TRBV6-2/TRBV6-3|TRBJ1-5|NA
CASSYSGSGNQPQHF
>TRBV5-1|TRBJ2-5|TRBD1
CASNTGEGGETQYF
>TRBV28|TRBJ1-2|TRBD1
CASSSRGHSYGYTF
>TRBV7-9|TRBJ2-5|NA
CASSLSDRQETQYF
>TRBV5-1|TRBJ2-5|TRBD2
CASSPGTSGGETQYF
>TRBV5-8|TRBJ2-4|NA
CASGTQILKNIQYF
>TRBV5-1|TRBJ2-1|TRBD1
CASSYSRDRGRNEQFF
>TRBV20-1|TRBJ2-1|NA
CSARGASAYNEQFF
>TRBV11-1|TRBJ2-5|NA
CASSSGPRLRETQYF
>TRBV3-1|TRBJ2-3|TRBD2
CASSQVAAGAGGRKGTQYF
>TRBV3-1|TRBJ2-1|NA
CASSHSWGSGNEQFF
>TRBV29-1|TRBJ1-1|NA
CSVEFMNTEAFF
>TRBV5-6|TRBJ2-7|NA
CASSLWGSGSYEQYF
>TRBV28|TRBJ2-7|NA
CASLGVRGSYEQYF
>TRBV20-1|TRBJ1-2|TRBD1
CSARGDSLPLPPPGYTF
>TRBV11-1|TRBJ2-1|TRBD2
CASTAPGLAGLEQFF
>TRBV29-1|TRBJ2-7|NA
CSVEGMGPTYEQYF
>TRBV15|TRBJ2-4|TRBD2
CATSTPSGTAKNIQYF
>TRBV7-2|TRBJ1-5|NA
CASSLTLPQVNQPQHF
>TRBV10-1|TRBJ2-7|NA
CASSVQVGYEQYF
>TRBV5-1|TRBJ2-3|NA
CASGNPGDTQYF
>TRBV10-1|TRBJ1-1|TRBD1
CASSETGGLTEAFF
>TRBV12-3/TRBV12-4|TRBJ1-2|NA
CASRSDSYGYTF
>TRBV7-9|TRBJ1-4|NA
CASSQGRGEEKLFF
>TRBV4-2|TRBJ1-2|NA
CASSHFRGPTNYGYTF
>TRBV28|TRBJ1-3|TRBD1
CASSRTGRNTIYF
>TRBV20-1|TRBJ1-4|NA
CSARAQGFEKLFF
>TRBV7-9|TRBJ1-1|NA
CASKAGRAKNTEAFF
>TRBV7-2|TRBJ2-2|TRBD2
CASSSQAGRGGELFF